The rows below give T cell receptor beta chains drawn from one sample of a study of blood T cells in healthy people across ages. TCRdb recomputed calls from the 5' RACE reads with MiXCR, one row per CDR3 protein. This sample has hundreds of thousands of distinct CDR3 sequences, with around 48% found just once. Sequenced sample: blood. These receptors were collected from a woman in her sixties in good health. The CDR3 runs from the conserved cysteine through the conserved F or W. D genes are given only for firm matches. Size values are once, few and many counts, or a class for expanded clones, and some rows have none.

-,TRBJ2-7,TRBV12-3/TRBV12-4,many,CASSLDVRRSYEQYF,TGTGCCAGCAGTTTGGACGTCCGCCGCTCCTACGAGCAGTACTTC
-,TRBJ1-2,TRBV5-5,few,CASSLSGDRRNYGYTF,TGTGCCAGCAGCTTGTCTGGAGACAGGCGCAACTATGGCTACACCTTC
-,TRBJ2-5,TRBV20-1,-,CSGEKETQYF,TGCAGTGGGGAAAAAGAGACCCAGTACTTC
-,TRBJ2-1,TRBV6-2/TRBV6-3,-,CASRRTYNEQFF,TGTGCCAGCAGGCGGACTTACAATGAGCAGTTCTTC
TRBD2,TRBJ2-1,TRBV12-3/TRBV12-4,-,CASSPGLVHNEQFF,TGTGCCAGCAGTCCGGGACTAGTTCACAATGAGCAGTTCTTC
TRBD2,TRBJ2-7,TRBV20-1,few,CSAVTGLGGLEQYF,TGCAGTGCTGTGACGGGACTAGGTGGGCTCGAGCAGTACTTC
-,TRBJ1-1,TRBV7-2,-,CASSDQALRAGTEAFF,TGTGCCAGCAGCGACCAGGCCCTGAGGGCGGGCACTGAAGCTTTCTTT
TRBD1,TRBJ2-1,TRBV20-1,-,CSAPALTGRSYNEQFF,TGCAGTGCTCCTGCGCTGACAGGGAGAAGCTACAATGAGCAGTTCTTC
TRBD2,TRBJ2-3,TRBV10-3,-,CAISDGLAPDTQYF,TGTGCCATCAGTGACGGACTAGCCCCAGATACGCAGTATTTT
-,TRBJ2-1,TRBV28,-,CASRGPYNEQFF,TGTGCCAGCAGGGGGCCATACAATGAGCAGTTCTTC
TRBD2,TRBJ2-1,TRBV7-2,-,CARTPGGGSPFF,TGTGCCCGCACCCCGGGAGGGGGATCTCCGTTCTTC
TRBD1,TRBJ1-1,TRBV5-1,-,CASSPGQGSSEAFF,TGCGCCAGCAGCCCCGGACAGGGATCAAGTGAAGCTTTCTTT
-,TRBJ2-7,TRBV28,-,CASSWGLDEQYF,TGTGCCAGCAGTTGGGGCCTCGACGAGCAGTACTTC
-,TRBJ1-4,TRBV2,few,CASSGRSKNEKLFF,TGTGCCAGCAGCGGCAGGAGCAAGAATGAAAAACTGTTTTTT
TRBD2,TRBJ2-5,TRBV9,once,CASSLGRAGGETQYF,TGTGCCAGCAGCCTGGGACGAGCGGGGGGTGAGACCCAGTACTTC
TRBD1,TRBJ1-1,TRBV7-9,few,CASNLQGATEAFF,TGTGCCAGCAACCTCCAGGGGGCAACTGAAGCTTTCTTT
-,TRBJ2-7,TRBV20-1,-,CSAREGLNSYEQYF,TGCAGTGCTAGAGAAGGACTGAACTCCTACGAGCAGTACTTC
TRBD1,TRBJ2-7,TRBV5-1,few,CASSLWGQGNTEQYF,TGCGCCAGCAGCTTGTGGGGACAGGGCAACACCGAGCAGTACTTC
TRBD1,TRBJ2-5,TRBV25-1,once,CASRYGTGPQETQYF,TGTGCCAGCAGGTACGGGACAGGGCCCCAAGAGACCCAGTACTTC
-,TRBJ2-7,TRBV7-8,many,CASSLLQGSYEQYF,TGTGCCAGCAGCTTACTGCAGGGGTCCTACGAGCAGTACTTC
-,TRBJ2-7,TRBV20-1,-,CKGAGGPSEQYF,TGCAAGGGGGCGGGAGGACCGTCCGAGCAGTACTTC
-,TRBJ2-7,TRBV6-1,few,CASNPGTSYEQYF,TGTGCCAGCAACCCAGGGACCTCCTACGAGCAGTACTTC
TRBD1,TRBJ2-1,TRBV24-1,many,CATSDRQGWNEQFF,TGTGCCACCAGTGACCGACAGGGGTGGAATGAGCAGTTCTTC
TRBD1,TRBJ1-1,TRBV28,few,CASSFEGARTEAFF,TGTGCCAGCAGTTTTGAGGGGGCGAGGACTGAAGCTTTCTTT
TRBD2,TRBJ2-7,TRBV27,-,CASSVTGTSGKYEQYF,TGTGCCAGCAGTGTAACCGGGACTAGCGGGAAGTACGAGCAGTACTTC
-,TRBJ2-1,TRBV20-1,-,CSASRSGTVSNEQFF,TGCAGTGCCTCCAGGTCCGGGACTGTTAGCAATGAGCAGTTCTTC